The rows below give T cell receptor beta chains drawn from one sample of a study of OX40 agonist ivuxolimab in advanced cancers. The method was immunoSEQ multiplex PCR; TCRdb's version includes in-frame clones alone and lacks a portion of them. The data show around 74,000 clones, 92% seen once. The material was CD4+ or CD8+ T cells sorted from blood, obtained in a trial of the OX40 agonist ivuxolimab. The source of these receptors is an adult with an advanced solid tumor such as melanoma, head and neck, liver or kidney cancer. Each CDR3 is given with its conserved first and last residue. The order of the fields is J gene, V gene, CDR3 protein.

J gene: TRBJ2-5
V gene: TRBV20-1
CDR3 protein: CSARLETQYF

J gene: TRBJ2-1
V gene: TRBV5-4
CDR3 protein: CASSLGTGLSEQFF

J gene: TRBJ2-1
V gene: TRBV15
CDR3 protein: CATVRGGSGVGEQFF

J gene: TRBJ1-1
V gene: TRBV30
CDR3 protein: CAWTVAVEAFF

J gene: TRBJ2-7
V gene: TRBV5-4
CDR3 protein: CASSPPLPTSYEQYF

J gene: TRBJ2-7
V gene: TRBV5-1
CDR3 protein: CASSYGSLSSYEQYF

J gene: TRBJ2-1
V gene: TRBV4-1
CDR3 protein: CASSQDTPGGSYNEQFF

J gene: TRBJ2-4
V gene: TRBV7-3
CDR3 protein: CASSSGTGDIQYF

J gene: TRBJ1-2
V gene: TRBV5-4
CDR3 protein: CASSLVGVNYGYTF

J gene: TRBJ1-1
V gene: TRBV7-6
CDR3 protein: CASSLVAWGSDTEAFF

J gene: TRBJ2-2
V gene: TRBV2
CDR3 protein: CRSRGELFF

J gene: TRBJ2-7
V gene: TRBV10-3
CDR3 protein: CAISLASGRGGEQYF

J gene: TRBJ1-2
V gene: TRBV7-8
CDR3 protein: CASSPWTGADGYTF

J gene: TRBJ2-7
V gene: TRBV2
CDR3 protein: CASSEAGAGYEQYF

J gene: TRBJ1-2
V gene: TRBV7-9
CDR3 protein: CASSYGANYGYTF

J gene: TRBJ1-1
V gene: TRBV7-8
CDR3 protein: CASSLVSGIMSTEAFF

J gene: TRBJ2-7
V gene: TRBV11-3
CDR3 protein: CASSARAGDLSYEQYF

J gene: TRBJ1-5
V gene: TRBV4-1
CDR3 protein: CASSHTGQGQYSNQPQHF

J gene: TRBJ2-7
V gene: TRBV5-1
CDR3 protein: CASSLTSLNEQYF

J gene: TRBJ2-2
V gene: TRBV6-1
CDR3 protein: CASSEGRSANTGELFF

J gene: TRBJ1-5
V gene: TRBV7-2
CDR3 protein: CASSYAGGRGQPQHF

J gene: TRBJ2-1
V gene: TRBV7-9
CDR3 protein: CASSPLRGPYNEQFF

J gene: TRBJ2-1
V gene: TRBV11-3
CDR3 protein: CASSSRQGGYNEQFF

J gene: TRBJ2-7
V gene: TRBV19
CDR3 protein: CASIGQGATEQYF

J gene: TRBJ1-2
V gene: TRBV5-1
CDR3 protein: CASSQDRGRLFYGYTF

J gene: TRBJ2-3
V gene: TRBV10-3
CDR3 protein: CAISARDRTSTDTQYF

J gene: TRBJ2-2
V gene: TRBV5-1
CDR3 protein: CASSGLLGTGELFF

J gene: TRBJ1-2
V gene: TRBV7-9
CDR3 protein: CASSRVESNYGYTF

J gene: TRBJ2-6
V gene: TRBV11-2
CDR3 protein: CASSFSGLAGPPRANVLTF

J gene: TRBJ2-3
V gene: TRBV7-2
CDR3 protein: CASSLAGISTDTQYF

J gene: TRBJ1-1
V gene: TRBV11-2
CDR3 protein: CASSPRPRNTEAFF

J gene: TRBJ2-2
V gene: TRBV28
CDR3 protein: CASSFLPGSKTGELFF

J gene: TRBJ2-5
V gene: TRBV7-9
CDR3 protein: CASSLVVGGQETQYF

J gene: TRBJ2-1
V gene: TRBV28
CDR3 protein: CASSFLLAFEQFF

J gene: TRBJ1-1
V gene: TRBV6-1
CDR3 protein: CASIPGWGATEAFF

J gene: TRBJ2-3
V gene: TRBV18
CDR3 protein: CASCGQGGTDTQYF

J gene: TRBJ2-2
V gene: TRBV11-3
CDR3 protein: CASSLTSRAGELFF

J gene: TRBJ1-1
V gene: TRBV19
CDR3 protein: CASGLWGANTEAFF

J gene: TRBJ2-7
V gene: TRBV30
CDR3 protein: CAWSSGGASVLYEQYF

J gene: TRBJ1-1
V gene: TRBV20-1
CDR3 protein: CSAREEAFF

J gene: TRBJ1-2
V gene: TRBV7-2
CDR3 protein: CASSLVGDTGNGYTF

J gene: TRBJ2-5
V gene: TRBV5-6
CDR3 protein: CASSQAGGYQETQYF

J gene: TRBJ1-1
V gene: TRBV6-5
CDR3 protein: CASSRITGGDTEAFF

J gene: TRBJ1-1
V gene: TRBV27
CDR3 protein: CASSFQGQGAKGTEAFF

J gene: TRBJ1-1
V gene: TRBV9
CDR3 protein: CASSVGERTEAFF

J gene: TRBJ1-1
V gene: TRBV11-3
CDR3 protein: CASSLLVNTEAFF

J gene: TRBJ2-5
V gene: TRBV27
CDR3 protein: CASSLGTSGIKETQYF

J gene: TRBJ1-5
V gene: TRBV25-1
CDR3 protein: CASSAGGEGAHQPQHF

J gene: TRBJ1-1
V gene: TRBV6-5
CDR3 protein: CASSYSTYRGAEAFF

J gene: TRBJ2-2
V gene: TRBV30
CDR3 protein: CAWTLLAGVGTGELFF

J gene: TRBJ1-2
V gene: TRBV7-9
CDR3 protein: CASVLGGGDYGYTF

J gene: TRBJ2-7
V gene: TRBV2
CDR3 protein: CASSEVRAYEQYF

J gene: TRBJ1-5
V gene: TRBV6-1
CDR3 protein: CASRTTGGNQPQHF

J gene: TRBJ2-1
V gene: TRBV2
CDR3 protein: CASSDFSGSDNEQFF

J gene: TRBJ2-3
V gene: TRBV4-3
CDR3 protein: CASSPWGQESTDTQYF

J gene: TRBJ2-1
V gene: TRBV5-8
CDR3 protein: CASSLSWGTSGGEQFF

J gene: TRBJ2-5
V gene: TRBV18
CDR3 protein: CASSPRDRGLETQYF

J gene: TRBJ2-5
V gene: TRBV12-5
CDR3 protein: CASAPTQGQETQYF

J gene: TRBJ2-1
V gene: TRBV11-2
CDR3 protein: CASSLSGRADSEQFF